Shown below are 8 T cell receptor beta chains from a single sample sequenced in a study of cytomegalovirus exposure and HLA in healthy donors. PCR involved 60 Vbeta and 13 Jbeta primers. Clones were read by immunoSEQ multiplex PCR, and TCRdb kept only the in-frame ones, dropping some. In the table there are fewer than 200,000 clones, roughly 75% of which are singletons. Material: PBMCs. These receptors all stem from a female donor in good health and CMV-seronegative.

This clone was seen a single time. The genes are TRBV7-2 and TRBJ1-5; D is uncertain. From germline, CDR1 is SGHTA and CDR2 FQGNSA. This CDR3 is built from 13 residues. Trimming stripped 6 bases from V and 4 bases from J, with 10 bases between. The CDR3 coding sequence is TGTGCCAGCAGTGCGGGGAATAATCAGCCCCAGCATTTT. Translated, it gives CASSAGNNQPQHF.

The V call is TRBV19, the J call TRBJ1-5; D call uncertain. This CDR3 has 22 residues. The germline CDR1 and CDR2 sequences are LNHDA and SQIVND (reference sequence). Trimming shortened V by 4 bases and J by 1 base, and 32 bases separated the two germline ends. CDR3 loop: CASSNHVGGRSGSYTSNQPQHF. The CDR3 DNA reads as TGTGCCAGTAGTAATCATGTGGGAGGCAGGTCGGGGTCATATACGAGCAATCAGCCCCAGCATTTT.

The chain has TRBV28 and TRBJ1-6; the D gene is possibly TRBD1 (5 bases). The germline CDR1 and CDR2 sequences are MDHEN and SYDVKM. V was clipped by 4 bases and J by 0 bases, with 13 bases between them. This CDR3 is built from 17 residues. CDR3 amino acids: CASSSPGRSSYNSPLHF. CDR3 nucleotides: TGTGCCAGCAGTTCCCCAGGGAGGAGCTCCTATAATTCACCCCTCCACTTT.

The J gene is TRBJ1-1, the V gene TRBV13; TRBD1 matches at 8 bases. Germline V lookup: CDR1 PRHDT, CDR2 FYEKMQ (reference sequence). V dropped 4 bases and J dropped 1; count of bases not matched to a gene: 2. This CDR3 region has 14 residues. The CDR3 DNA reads TGTGCCAGCAGCTCCGGACAGGGGAACACTGAAGCTTTCTTT. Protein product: CASSSGQGNTEAFF.

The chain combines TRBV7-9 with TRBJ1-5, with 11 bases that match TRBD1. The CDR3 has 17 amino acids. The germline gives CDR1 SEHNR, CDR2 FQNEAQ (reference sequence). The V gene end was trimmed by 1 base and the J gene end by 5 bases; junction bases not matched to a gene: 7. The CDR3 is CASSLGPGQGAHQPQHF. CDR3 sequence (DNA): TGTGCCAGCAGCTTAGGCCCCGGACAGGGGGCGCATCAGCCCCAGCATTTT.

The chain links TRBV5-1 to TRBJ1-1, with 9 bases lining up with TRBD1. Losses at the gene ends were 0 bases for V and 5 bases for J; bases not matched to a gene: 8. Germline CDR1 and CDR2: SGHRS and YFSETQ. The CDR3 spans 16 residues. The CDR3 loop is CASSLATGGVQTEAFF. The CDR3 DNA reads TGCGCCAGCAGCTTGGCTACAGGGGGCGTTCAAACTGAAGCTTTCTTT.

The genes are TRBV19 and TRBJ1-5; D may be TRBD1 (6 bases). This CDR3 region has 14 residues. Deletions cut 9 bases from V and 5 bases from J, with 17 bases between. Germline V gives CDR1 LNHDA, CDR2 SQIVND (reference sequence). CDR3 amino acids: CASDQGRGYQPQHF. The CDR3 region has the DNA TGTGCCAGCGACCAAGGCAGGGGATATCAGCCCCAGCATTTT.

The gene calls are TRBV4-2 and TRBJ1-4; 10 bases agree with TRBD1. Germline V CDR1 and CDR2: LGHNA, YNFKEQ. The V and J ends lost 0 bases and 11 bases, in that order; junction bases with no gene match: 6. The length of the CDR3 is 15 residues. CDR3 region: CASSQEGQGTGKLFF. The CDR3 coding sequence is TGTGCCAGCAGCCAAGAGGGACAGGGGACGGGGAAACTGTTTTTT.